Below are 15 T cell receptor beta chains sequenced from a single sample in a study of blood T cells in healthy people across ages. Primed by a sample-barcoded 5' primer and a J-beta primer mix, a second PCR proceeded for about 6 to 11 cycles. Using its own MiXCR run on the 5' RACE reads, TCRdb lists one record per CDR3 protein. The sample holds 1.5 million to 1.9 million distinct CDR3 sequences, approximately 43% seen once. The sample consisted of blood. The receptors were gathered from a woman younger than 35 in good health.

This sequence joins TRBV15 and TRBJ2-3; TRBD2 matches at 12 bases. The CDR3 runs to 15 residues. Germline V gives CDR1 LNHNV, CDR2 YYDKDF (reference sequence). Trimming removed 5 bases from V and 0 bases from J; junction bases left unmatched: 0. The CDR3 reads CATSLAGGSTDTQYF. The CDR3 nucleotides are TGTGCCACCAGCCTAGCGGGGGGGAGCACAGATACGCAGTATTTT.

The genes are TRBV4-3 and TRBJ1-5, with a weak D call TRBD1 (5 bases). Germline V gene data show CDR1 as LGHNA and CDR2 as YSLEER. V lost 4 bases, J lost 6 bases, and 13 bases lay in between. CDR3 length: 14 residues. This chain's CDR3 is CASSRDLGGQPQHF. CDR3 in DNA: TGCGCCAGCAGCCGGGACCTCGGCGGTCAGCCCCAGCATTTT.

The chain has TRBV20-1 and TRBJ2-1; no firm D call. The J call may not be correct, given that the DNA end is closer to TRBJ2-7. The CDR3 runs 16 residues. The germline V gene encodes CDR1 DFQATT and CDR2 SNEGSKA (reference sequence). The CDR3 coding sequence is TGCAGTGCTAGAGTACAAGTAGAGAGCTCCTACAATGAGCAGTACTTC. Its protein is CSARVQVESSYNEQYF.

CDR3 sequence (DNA): TGTGCCAACTACGGAGACAGGGGGACCGAGCAGTACTTC. Its translation: CANYGDRGTEQYF. The genes are TRBV2 and TRBJ2-5; 9 nucleotides match TRBD1. The tail of the sequence fits TRBJ2-7 better, so the J call may be wrong. The CDR3 spans 13 residues. Germline values: CDR1 SNHLY, CDR2 FYNNEI.

The chain joins TRBV12-5 to TRBJ2-7, with D tentatively TRBD1 or TRBD2 (5 bases each). Germline lookup yields CDR1 LGHNT and CDR2 FRNRAP. Trimming stripped 2 bases from V and 2 bases from J, with 13 bases between. The CDR3 is 15 amino acids. This CDR3 reads CASGLLRGGPYEQYF. CDR3 nucleotides: TGTGCTAGTGGTTTGCTCCGGGGCGGACCCTACGAGCAGTACTTC.

The count of this clonotype is one. The chain joins TRBV29-1 to TRBJ2-3; D is undetermined. In germline, CDR1 is SQVTM, CDR2 ANQGSEA. Trimming stripped 6 bases from V and 7 bases from J, with 14 bases between. This CDR3 comprises 12 residues. The CDR3 loop is CSVGIRVHTQYF. CDR3 nucleotide sequence: TGCAGCGTGGGGATTAGGGTGCATACGCAGTATTTT.

This chain joins TRBV4-3 and TRBJ2-4, with 8 nucleotides matching TRBD1. The J call may not be correct, given that the DNA end is closer to TRBJ2-7. The germline V gene encodes CDR1 LGHNA and CDR2 YSLEER. This CDR3 region has 13 residues. In DNA form, the CDR3 reads TGCGCCAGCAGCCGGTCAGGGGGCGACGAGCAGTACTTC. This translates into CASSRSGGDEQYF.

In regard to this clonotype: Compared with germline, one end of the junction differs, possibly owing to a read error. The chain combines TRBV27 with TRBJ2-4; D is unresolved. The CDR3 has 16 residues. Germline CDR1 is MNHEY and CDR2 is SMNVEV (reference sequence). CDR3: CASSLTVLLAKSIQYF. For the CDR3, the DNA is TGTGCCAGCAGTTTAACAGTCCTCTTAGCCAAAAGCATTCAGTACTTC.

The J gene is TRBJ2-1, the V gene TRBV7-9; possible D gene TRBD1, 6 bases. This CDR3 spans 13 amino acids. V lost 5 bases to trimming and J lost 6 bases, with 11 bases between them. The germline gives CDR1 SEHNR, CDR2 FQNEAQ (reference sequence). CDR3 in DNA: TGTGCCAGCAGCACACAGGGTTCCAATGAGCAGTTCTTC. Translated: CASSTQGSNEQFF.

V gene TRBV20-1 combines with J gene TRBJ1-6; 8 bases fit TRBD1. This CDR3 is built from 14 residues. In germline, CDR1 is DFQATT, CDR2 SNEGSKA (reference sequence). The J segment lost 8 bases and the V segment lost 3 bases, leaving 6 bases of the junction unmatched. This chain's CDR3 is CSARAGTGDSPLHF. The CDR3 DNA sequence: TGCAGTGCTAGGGCCGGGACAGGAGATTCACCCCTCCACTTT.

This clonotype was observed a few times. V is TRBV4-3 and J is TRBJ2-1; 12 bases fit TRBD2. The CDR3 runs to 17 residues. The V segment lost 0 bases and the J segment 10 bases; nucleotides outside the gene matches: 10. CDR1 and CDR2 from the germline V gene are LGHNA and YSLEER. CDR3 in amino acids: CASSQDHASGRVSEQFF. The CDR3 nucleotides read TGCGCCAGCAGCCAAGATCACGCTAGCGGGAGGGTCAGCGAGCAGTTCTTC.

V and J are TRBV19 and TRBJ2-1; D unclear. Trimming took 4 bases from V and 10 from J, leaving 8 bases between them. CDR1 is LNHDA, CDR2 SQIVND, per germline (reference sequence). The CDR3 is 11 residues long. The CDR3 protein is CASSSWQEQFF. The CDR3, as DNA: TGTGCCAGTAGTAGCTGGCAGGAGCAGTTCTTC.

The chain recombines TRBV5-1 with TRBJ2-2; 8 nucleotides line up with TRBD1. The CDR3 runs to 18 residues. Germline values: CDR1 SGHRS, CDR2 YFSETQ. With 3 bases clipped from V and 2 bases from J, the junction kept 12 bases outside the gene matches. The CDR3 nucleotides are TGCGCCAGCAGCTCGCGGACAGGGACCCCTCGAAACACCGGGGAGCTGTTTTTT. Protein sequence: CASSSRTGTPRNTGELFF.

This clonotype has a handful of counts. V is TRBV11-2 and J is TRBJ2-1; the match to TRBD2 covers 13 bases. Germline V lookup: CDR1 SGHAT, CDR2 FQNNGV. V gave up 7 bases and J gave up 6 bases; unmatched junction bases: 6. This CDR3 region has 15 residues. The CDR3 is CASTDRLAGGNEQFF. As DNA, the CDR3 is TGTGCCAGCACCGATAGACTAGCGGGGGGCAATGAGCAGTTCTTC.

The chain employs TRBV29-1 and TRBJ1-4; D is unresolved. The CDR3 spans 13 residues. V was cut by 6 bases and J by 5 bases, with 13 bases left in between. Germline values: CDR1 SQVTM, CDR2 ANQGSEA. The CDR3 loop is CSVAAAPNEKLFF. CDR3 in DNA: TGCAGCGTAGCAGCGGCCCCGAATGAAAAACTGTTTTTT.